This T cell receptor (beta chain) originates from a study of response to subunit inactivated influenza vaccine. V dropped 5 bases and J dropped 2 bases, with 15 bases sitting between them. CDR1 is SNHLY, CDR2 FYNNEI, per germline. The CDR3 length is 15 residues. A single record per CDR3 protein comes from TCRdb applying MiXCR to the RT-PCR reads. The sample holds 650,000 to 800,000 distinct CDR3 sequences, approximately 14% seen once. Source: PBMCs from blood, taken approximately 15 days before vaccination. This TCR derives from a man aged 45-65 years who received an inactivated influenza vaccine. The chain is built from TRBV2 and TRBJ1-2; possible D gene TRBD1, 5 bases. CDR3 nucleotide sequence: TGTGCCAGCAGTCTAATGGGACCGCCGAACTATGGCTACACCTTC. It encodes CASSLMGPPNYGYTF.